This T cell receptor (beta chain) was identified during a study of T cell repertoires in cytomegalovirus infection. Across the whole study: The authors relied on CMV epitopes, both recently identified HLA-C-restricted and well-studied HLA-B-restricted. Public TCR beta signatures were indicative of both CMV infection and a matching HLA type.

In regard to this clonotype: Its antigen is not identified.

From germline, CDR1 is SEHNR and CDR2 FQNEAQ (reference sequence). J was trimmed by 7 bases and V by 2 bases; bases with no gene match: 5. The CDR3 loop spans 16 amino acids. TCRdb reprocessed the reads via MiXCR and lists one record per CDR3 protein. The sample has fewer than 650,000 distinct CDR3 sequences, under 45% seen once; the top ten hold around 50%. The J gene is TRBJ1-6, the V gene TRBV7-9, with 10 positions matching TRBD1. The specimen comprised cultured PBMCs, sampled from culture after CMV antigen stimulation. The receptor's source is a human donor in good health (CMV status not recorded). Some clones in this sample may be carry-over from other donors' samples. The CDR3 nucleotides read TGTGCCAGCAGCTTATCGACAGGGGGCCCCAATTCACCCCTCCACTTT. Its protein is CASSLSTGGPNSPLHF.